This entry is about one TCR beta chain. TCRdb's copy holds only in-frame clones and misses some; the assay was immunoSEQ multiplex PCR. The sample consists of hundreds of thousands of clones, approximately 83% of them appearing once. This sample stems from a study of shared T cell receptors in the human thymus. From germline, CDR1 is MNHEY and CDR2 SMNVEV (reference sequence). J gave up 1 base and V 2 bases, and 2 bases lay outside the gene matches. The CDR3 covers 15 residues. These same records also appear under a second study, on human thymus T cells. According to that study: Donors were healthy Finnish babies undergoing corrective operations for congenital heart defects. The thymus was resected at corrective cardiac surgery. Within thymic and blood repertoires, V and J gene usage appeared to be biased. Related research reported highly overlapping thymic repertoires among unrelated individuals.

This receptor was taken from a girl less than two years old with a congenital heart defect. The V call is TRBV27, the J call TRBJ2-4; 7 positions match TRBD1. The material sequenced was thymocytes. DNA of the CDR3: TGTGCCAGCAGTTTAAGGGGGCTTGCCAAAAACATTCAGTACTTC. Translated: CASSLRGLAKNIQYF.